This T cell receptor beta chain comes out of a study of blood T cells in healthy people across ages. Study-wide points: Both naive CD4+ cell counts and diversity were greater in long-lived donors than in aged donors.

With each sample, at least 5 micrograms of total RNA were extracted. The CDR3 has 16 amino acids. CDR1 SGHRS and CDR2 YFSETQ come from the germline V gene. V trimming: 0 bases; J trimming: 6 bases; junction bases outside the gene matches: 9. This clonotype has only one observation. The antigen is not known. Together with a sample-barcoded 5' primer, a J-beta primer mix was included in a second PCR lasting roughly 6 to 12 cycles. Template switching added a 12-random-nucleotide identifier to every cDNA molecule. TCRdb re-called the 5' RACE reads through MiXCR, storing one row per CDR3 protein. The table has roughly 1,800,000 distinct CDR3 sequences, around half seen once.

The chain combines TRBV5-1 with TRBJ2-3; 8 nucleotides agree with TRBD2. The TCR originated in a middle-aged woman in good health. Material for sequencing was blood. CDR3 coding DNA: TGCGCCAGCAGCTTGGACCGGGGGGGGCCTCGCGATACGCAGTATTTT. This translates into CASSLDRGGPRDTQYF. The variable domain in full, completed from reference TRBV5-1 and TRBJ2-3, reads KAGVTQTPRYLIKTRGQQVTLSCSPISGHRSVSWYQQTPGQGLQFLFEYFSETQRNKGNFPGRFSGRQFSNSRSEMNVSTLELGDSALYLCASSLDRGGPRDTQYFGPGTRLTVL.